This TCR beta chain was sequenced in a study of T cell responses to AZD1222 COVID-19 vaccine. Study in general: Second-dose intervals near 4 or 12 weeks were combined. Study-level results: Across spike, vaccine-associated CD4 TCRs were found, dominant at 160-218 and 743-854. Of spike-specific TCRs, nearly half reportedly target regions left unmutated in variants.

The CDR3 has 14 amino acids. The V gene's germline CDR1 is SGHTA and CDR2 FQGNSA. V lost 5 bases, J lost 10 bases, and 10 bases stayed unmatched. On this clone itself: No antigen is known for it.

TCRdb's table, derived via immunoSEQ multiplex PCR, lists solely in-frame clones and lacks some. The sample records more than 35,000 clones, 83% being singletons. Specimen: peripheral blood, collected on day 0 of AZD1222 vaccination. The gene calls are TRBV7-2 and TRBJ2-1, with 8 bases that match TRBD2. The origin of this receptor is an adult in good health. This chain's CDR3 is CASSPPPGGYEQFF. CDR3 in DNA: TGTGCCAGCAGCCCCCCACCGGGAGGGTACGAGCAGTTCTTC.